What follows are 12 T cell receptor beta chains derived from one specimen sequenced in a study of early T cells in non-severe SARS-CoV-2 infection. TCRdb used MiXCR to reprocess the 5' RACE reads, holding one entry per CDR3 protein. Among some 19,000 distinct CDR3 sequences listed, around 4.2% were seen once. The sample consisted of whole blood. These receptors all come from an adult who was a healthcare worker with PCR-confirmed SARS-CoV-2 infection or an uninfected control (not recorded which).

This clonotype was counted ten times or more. The CDR3 coding sequence is TGTGCCAGCACCCCTAGGGACAGAATCTTTACGGAGACCCAGTACTTC. Its translation is CASTPRDRIFTETQYF. The chain couples TRBV11-2 to TRBJ2-5; 7 bases line up with TRBD1. CDR3 length equals 16 residues. Germline V gives CDR1 SGHAT, CDR2 FQNNGV. V shed 7 bases, J shed 5 bases, and the junction held 16 bases outside the gene matches.

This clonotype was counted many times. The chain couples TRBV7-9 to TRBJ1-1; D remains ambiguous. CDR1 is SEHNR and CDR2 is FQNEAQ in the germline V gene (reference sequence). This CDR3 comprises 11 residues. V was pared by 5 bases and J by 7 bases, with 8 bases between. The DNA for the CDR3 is TGTGCCAGCAGCAAGGACCTTGAAGCTTTCTTT. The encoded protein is CASSKDLEAFF.

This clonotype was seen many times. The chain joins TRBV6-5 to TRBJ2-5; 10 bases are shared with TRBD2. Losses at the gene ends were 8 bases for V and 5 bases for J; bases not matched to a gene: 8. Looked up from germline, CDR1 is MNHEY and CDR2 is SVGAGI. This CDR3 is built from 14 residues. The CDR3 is CASSPQAGGETQYF. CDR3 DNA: TGTGCCAGCTCGCCCCAAGCGGGAGGGGAGACCCAGTACTTC.

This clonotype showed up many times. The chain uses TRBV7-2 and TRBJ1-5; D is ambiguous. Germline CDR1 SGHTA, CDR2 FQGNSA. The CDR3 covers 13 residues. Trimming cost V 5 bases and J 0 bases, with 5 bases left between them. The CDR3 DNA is TGTGCCAGCAGCCCTAATAGCAATCAGCCCCAGCATTTT. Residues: CASSPNSNQPQHF.

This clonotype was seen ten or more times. Here the CDR3 reads CASSQGQPGNTIYF. Here the CDR3 DNA reads TGTGCCAGCAGCCAAGGCCAACCGGGAAACACCATATATTTT. The rearrangement joins TRBV7-6 to TRBJ1-3, with unresolved D. Germline-derived CDR1 and CDR2 are SGHVS and FNYEAQ. Deletions cut 5 bases from V and 4 bases from J, with 12 bases between. This CDR3 has 14 amino acids.

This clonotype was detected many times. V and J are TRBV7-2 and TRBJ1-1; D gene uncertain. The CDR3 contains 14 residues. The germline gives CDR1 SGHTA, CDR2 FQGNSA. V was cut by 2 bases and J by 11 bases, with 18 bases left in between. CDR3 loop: CASSLRPGSARAFF. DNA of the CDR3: TGTGCCAGCAGCTTAAGGCCCGGGTCGGCTCGGGCTTTCTTT.

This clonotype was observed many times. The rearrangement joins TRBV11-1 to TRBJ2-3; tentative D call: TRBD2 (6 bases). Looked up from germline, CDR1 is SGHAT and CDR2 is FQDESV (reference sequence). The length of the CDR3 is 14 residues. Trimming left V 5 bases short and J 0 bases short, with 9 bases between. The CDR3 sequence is CASSPGTSTDTQYF. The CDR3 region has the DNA TGTGCCAGCAGCCCCGGGACTAGCACAGATACGCAGTATTTT.

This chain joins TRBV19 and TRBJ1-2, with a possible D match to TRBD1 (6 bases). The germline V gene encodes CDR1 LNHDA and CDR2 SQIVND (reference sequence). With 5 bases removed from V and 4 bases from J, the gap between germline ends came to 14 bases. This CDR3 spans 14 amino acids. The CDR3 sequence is CASSPGQGIYGYTF. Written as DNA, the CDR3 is TGTGCCAGTAGTCCGGGGCAGGGGATCTATGGCTACACCTTC. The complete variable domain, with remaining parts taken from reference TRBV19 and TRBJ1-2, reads DGGITQSPKYLFRKEGQNVTLSCEQNLNHDAMYWYRQDPGQGLRLIYYSQIVNDFQKGDIAEGYSVSREKKESFPLTVTSAQKNPTAFYLCASSPGQGIYGYTFGSGTRLTVV.

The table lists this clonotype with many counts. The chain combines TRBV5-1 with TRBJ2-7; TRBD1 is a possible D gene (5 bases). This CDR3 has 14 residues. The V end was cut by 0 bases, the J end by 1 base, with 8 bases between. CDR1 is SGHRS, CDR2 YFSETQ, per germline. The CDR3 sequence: CASSLVDSSYEQYF. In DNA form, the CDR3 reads TGCGCCAGCAGCTTGGTAGACAGTTCCTACGAGCAGTACTTC.

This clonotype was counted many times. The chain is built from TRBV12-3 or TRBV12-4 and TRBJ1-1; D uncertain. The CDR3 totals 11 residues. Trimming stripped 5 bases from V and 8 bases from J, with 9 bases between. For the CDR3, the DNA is TGTGCCAGCAGTCTTCGGGTAGAAGCTTTCTTT. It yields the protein CASSLRVEAFF.

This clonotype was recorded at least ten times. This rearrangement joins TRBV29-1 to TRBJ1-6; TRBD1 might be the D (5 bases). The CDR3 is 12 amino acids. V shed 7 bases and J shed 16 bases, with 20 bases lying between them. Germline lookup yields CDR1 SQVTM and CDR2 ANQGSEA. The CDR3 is CSAQDEGPLLHF. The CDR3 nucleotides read TGCAGCGCTCAGGATGAGGGGCCCTTGCTCCACTTT.

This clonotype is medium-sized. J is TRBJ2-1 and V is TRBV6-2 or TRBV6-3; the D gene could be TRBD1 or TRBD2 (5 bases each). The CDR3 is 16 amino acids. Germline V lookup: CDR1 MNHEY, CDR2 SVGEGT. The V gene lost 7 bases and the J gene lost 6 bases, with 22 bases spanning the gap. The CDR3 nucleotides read TGTGCCAGCAAAAGGGACGCAGGCTCAGACTCCAATGAGCAGTTCTTC. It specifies CASKRDAGSDSNEQFF.